One and the same sample provided the 27 T cell receptor beta chains below, sequenced in a study of CD8+CD57+ T cells in acquired aplastic anemia. Genomic DNA was employed as the template in profiling TCR beta VDJ and CDR3. TCRdb passed the reads through MiXCR, listing each CDR3 protein once. The sample has about 150,000 distinct CDR3 sequences, 41% seen once. Sequenced sample: sorted CD4+, CD8+, or CD8+CD57+ T cells (not recorded which) from PBMCs. The receptors shown here come from a human donor in good health, serving as a control.

Worth noting for this clonotype: At one end the junction does not follow the germline gene, possibly because of a read error. This chain links TRBV10-1 with TRBJ1-2; the match to TRBD1 covers 8 bases. The germline V gene has CDR1 WNHNN and CDR2 SYGVQD (reference sequence). The CDR3 is 14 residues long. CDR3 nucleotide sequence: TGCGCCCGTCGTCCAACAGGGGGAGTTTGGGGCTGCACCTTC. Translated, it gives CARRPTGGVWGCTF.

The table lists this clonotype with many counts. This rearrangement joins TRBV14 to TRBJ1-2; a weak D match, TRBD1 (5 bases). Trimming took off 2 bases at V and 4 bases at J, with 14 bases between the two ends. The CDR3 is made up of 15 amino acids. Looked up from germline, CDR1 is SGHDN and CDR2 is FVKESK. The CDR3 nucleotides read TGTGCCAGCAGCCAACCGGGACTTTTGTTCTATGGCTACACCTTC. Amino acids: CASSQPGLLFYGYTF. Complete variable domain (other parts from reference TRBV14 and TRBJ1-2): EAGVTQFPSHSVIEKGQTVTLRCDPISGHDNLYWYRRVMGKEIKFLLHFVKESKQDESGMPNNRFLAERTGGTYSTLKVQPAELEDSGVYFCASSQPGLLFYGYTFGSGTRLTVV.

The chain recombines TRBV10-2 with TRBJ1-1; 10 nucleotides agree with TRBD1. CDR3 size: 13 residues. V lost 6 bases and J lost 10; bases outside the gene matches: 8. Germline V CDR1 and CDR2: WSHSY, SAAADI. CDR3 protein: CASSGTGERGAFF. The CDR3 DNA sequence: TGCGCCAGCAGCGGGACAGGGGAGCGCGGAGCTTTCTTT.

This clonotype was seen at least ten times. This chain uses TRBV19 with TRBJ1-3, with D possibly TRBD1 on 5 matching bases. Trimming stripped 7 bases from V and 0 bases from J, with 10 bases between. The CDR3 is 14 amino acids. CDR1 is LNHDA and CDR2 is SQIVND in the germline V gene (reference sequence). The CDR3, as DNA: TGTGCCAGTAAGGACACAAGCTCTGGAAACACCATATATTTT. Its protein is CASKDTSSGNTIYF.

This sequence joins TRBV7-8 and TRBJ1-4; no clear D gene. Germline CDR1 reads SGHVS; CDR2 reads FQNEAQ. The CDR3 is made up of 12 amino acids. With 0 bases removed from V and 10 bases from J, the gap between germline ends came to 6 bases. The CDR3 coding sequence is TGTGCCAGCAGCTTAGCGGTAGGAAAACTGTTTTTT. Protein: CASSLAVGKLFF.

This clonotype was picked up a small number of times. The chain carries TRBV6-5 and TRBJ2-2, with 7 positions matching TRBD2. The J segment lost 3 bases and the V segment lost 6 bases, leaving 4 bases of the junction unmatched. The germline V gene encodes CDR1 MNHEY and CDR2 SVGAGI. The CDR3 length is 14 residues. The CDR3 reads CASSPTSYTGELFF. CDR3 in DNA: TGTGCCAGCAGCCCGACTAGCTACACCGGGGAGCTGTTTTTT.

The rearrangement uses TRBV15 and TRBJ2-7, with 7 nucleotides matching TRBD1. The CDR3 totals 12 residues. Germline values: CDR1 LNHNV, CDR2 YYDKDF (reference sequence). The trim removed 2 bases at V and 5 bases at J, leaving 0 bases unmatched. The CDR3 here is CATSRQGDEQYF. In nucleotides, the CDR3 is TGTGCCACCAGCAGACAGGGGGACGAGCAGTACTTC.

V usage is TRBV10-3 and J usage is TRBJ2-7; 8 bases line up with TRBD2. Germline-derived CDR1 and CDR2 are ENHRY and SYGVKD. The junction had 7 bases not matched to a gene; V was cut back by 2 bases and J by 7 bases. CDR3 length: 14 amino acids. In DNA, the CDR3 is TGTGCCATCAGTGAGGGCGGGAGGTCGTGGGAGCAGTACTTC. As protein: CAISEGGRSWEQYF.

The chain joins TRBV10-2 to TRBJ2-1; D call uncertain. The CDR3 is 16 amino acids. The ends were cut back, 2 bases at V and 10 bases at J, with 21 bases in the middle. The germline V gene encodes CDR1 WSHSY and CDR2 SAAADI. CDR3 residues: CASSEVGPSKPWEQFF. The CDR3 DNA reads as TGCGCCAGCAGTGAGGTCGGACCCTCCAAGCCTTGGGAGCAGTTCTTC.

In this sample, this clonotype turned up many times. The V call is TRBV7-2, the J call TRBJ2-6; weak D call: TRBD2 (5 bases). Germline lookup yields CDR1 SGHTA and CDR2 FQGNSA. The germline V and J ends were trimmed by 1 base and 3 bases, with 7 bases remaining between them. This CDR3 contains 15 residues. CDR3 bases: TGTGCCAGCAGCTTAGGAGGGCTTGGGGCCAACGTCCTGACTTTC. Amino acid sequence: CASSLGGLGANVLTF.

This clonotype was seen just once. This chain uses TRBV9 with TRBJ2-7; possible D gene TRBD1, 5 bases. This CDR3 is built from 14 residues. CDR1 and CDR2 (germline): SGDLS, YYNGEE. Trimming removed 0 bases from V and 2 bases from J, with 9 bases in between. DNA of the CDR3: TGTGCCAGCAGCGTAGGACAGAAACCCTACGAGCAGTACTTC. It is translated as CASSVGQKPYEQYF.

Ten or more counts support this clonotype. The gene calls are TRBV19 and TRBJ1-1; TRBD1 matches 11 bases. Germline CDR1 LNHDA, CDR2 SQIVND (reference sequence). CDR3 length: 14 amino acids. Unmatched junction bases numbered 3, after V lost 6 bases and J lost 3 bases. As DNA, the CDR3 is TGTGCCAGTAGCAGGGACAGGGGGTACACTGAAGCTTTCTTT. Its translation: CASSRDRGYTEAFF.

The table lists this clonotype with a few counts. The CDR3 region is CASSYPLPQTGHYSNQPQHF. The CDR3 DNA is TGTGCCAGCAGTTACCCCCTACCACAGACAGGACACTATAGCAATCAGCCCCAGCATTTT. V and J are TRBV6-2 or TRBV6-3 and TRBJ1-5, with D perhaps TRBD1 (6 bases). V gave up 2 bases and J gave up 0 bases, with 23 bases separating them. Germline CDR1 is MNHEY and CDR2 is SVGEGT. CDR3 length: 20 amino acids.

This clonotype showed up many times. This chain joins TRBV20-1 and TRBJ2-7; TRBD2 matches 7 bases. The CDR3 length is 13 residues. V shed 3 bases, J shed 6 bases, and the junction held 8 bases outside the gene matches. Per germline, CDR1 DFQATT and CDR2 SNEGSKA (reference sequence). The CDR3 coding sequence is TGCAGTGCTAGGCCAGCGGGGTCCCTCGAGCAGTACTTC. Translated, it gives CSARPAGSLEQYF.

About this clonotype: Likely a read error: the CDR3 ends without its conserved phenylalanine or tryptophan. This chain connects TRBV7-9 to TRBJ1-4; 7 bases line up with TRBD1. The junction had 4 bases not matched to a gene; V was cut back by 3 bases and J by 9 bases. The CDR3 loop spans 13 amino acids. CDR1 SEHNR and CDR2 FQNEAQ come from the germline V gene (reference sequence). The CDR3 is CASSFVQGKKLFS. Written as DNA, the CDR3 is TGTGCCAGCAGCTTCGTACAGGGGAAAAAACTGTTTTCT.

The CDR3 sequence is CASRSQGKVGETQYF. CDR3 nucleotides: TGTGCCAGTAGGTCACAGGGGAAGGTGGGGGAGACCCAGTACTTC. V and J are TRBV19 and TRBJ2-5, with 7 bases fitting TRBD1. Per germline, CDR1 LNHDA and CDR2 SQIVND (reference sequence). V trimming: 6 bases; J trimming: 5 bases; junction bases outside the gene matches: 12. CDR3 size: 15 residues.

This clonotype turned up a few times. The chain couples TRBV6-1 to TRBJ1-3; D is uncertain. The CDR3 is 15 residues long. Trimming took off 6 bases at V and 1 base at J, with 13 bases between the two ends. CDR1 MNHNS and CDR2 SASEGT come from the germline V gene. The CDR3, as DNA: TGTGCCAGCAGGCCCTTAATGATATCTGGAAACACCATATATTTT. Its translation is CASRPLMISGNTIYF.

Many counts were recorded for this clonotype. The rearrangement links TRBV5-1 to TRBJ1-4; tentatively, D is TRBD1 (5 bases). Looked up from germline, CDR1 is SGHRS and CDR2 is YFSETQ. This CDR3 spans 13 amino acids. Trimming stripped 5 bases from V and 7 bases from J, with 12 bases between. The CDR3: CASSWGYGEKLFF. Written as DNA, the CDR3 is TGCGCCAGCAGTTGGGGGTACGGTGAAAAACTGTTTTTT.

This clonotype came up once. This may stem from a read error, because a much larger clone lies one nucleotide away. The rearrangement joins TRBV9 to TRBJ2-1; weak D call: TRBD2 (6 bases). CDR3 size: 16 residues. Per germline, CDR1 SGDLS and CDR2 YYNGEE. CDR3 sequence reads: CASGVASGVVNNEQFF. The DNA for the CDR3 is TGTGCCAGCGGCGTAGCTTCGGGGGTGGTAAACAATGAGCAGTTCTTC.

The chain employs TRBV15 and TRBJ1-5; tentative D call: TRBD1 (5 bases). The germline V and J ends were trimmed by 0 bases and 14 bases, with 17 bases remaining between them. Germline V gives CDR1 LNHNV, CDR2 YYDKDF (reference sequence). The CDR3 consists of 14 residues. This CDR3 reads CATSRDPGQGPKHF. The CDR3 DNA follows: TGTGCCACCAGCAGAGATCCGGGGCAGGGCCCTAAGCATTTT.

The rearrangement links TRBV30 to TRBJ1-5, with D possibly TRBD1 on 5 matching bases. This CDR3 region has 13 residues. Between the trimmed V and J ends, which lost 0 bases and 5 bases, there was a span of 8 bases. Germline CDR1 reads GTSNPN; CDR2 reads SVGIG (reference sequence). The CDR3 region has the DNA TGTGCCTGGAGTGTACAGGCCGATCAGCCCCAGCATTTT. Translating gives CAWSVQADQPQHF.

V usage is TRBV4-1 and J usage is TRBJ2-7; D is tentatively TRBD1 or TRBD2 (6 bases each). The germline CDR1 and CDR2 sequences are MGHRA and YSYEKL. This CDR3 contains 14 residues. The V end was cut by 5 bases, the J end by 4 bases, with 15 bases between. In DNA, the CDR3 is TGCGCCAGCAGCTCACTAAAAGGGGGGTACGAGCAGTACTTC. Its translation is CASSSLKGGYEQYF.

DNA of the CDR3: TGTGCCACCAGTGCTAGAACTAGCGGGATTAATGAGCAGTTCTTC. Its translation is CATSARTSGINEQFF. This chain links TRBV15 with TRBJ2-1; 10 positions agree with TRBD2. The CDR3 spans 15 residues. With V trimmed by 6 bases and J by 7 bases, 9 bases remained unmatched. Germline lookup yields CDR1 LNHNV and CDR2 YYDKDF (reference sequence).

V usage is TRBV6-5 and J usage is TRBJ1-6; D call uncertain. The V end was cut by 0 bases, the J end by 5 bases, with 8 bases between. The V gene's germline CDR1 is MNHEY and CDR2 SVGAGI. There are 15 residues in the CDR3. The CDR3 DNA follows: TGTGCCAGCAGTTACTCGGGAAATGATAATTCACCCCTCCACTTT. This translates into CASSYSGNDNSPLHF.

This clonotype occurred once. The gene calls are TRBV24-1 and TRBJ2-3, with 10 bases matching TRBD2. The CDR3 runs 15 residues. The germline gives CDR1 KGHDR, CDR2 SFDVKD. The ends lost 6 bases at V and 1 base at J; junction bases unmatched: 3. The CDR3 here is CATSQLAGGTDTQYF. The CDR3, as DNA: TGTGCCACCAGTCAGCTAGCGGGGGGCACAGATACGCAGTATTTT.

The chain recombines TRBV12-3 or TRBV12-4 with TRBJ1-1; D ambiguous. The CDR3 runs to 13 residues. The ends were cut back, 6 bases at V and 2 bases at J, with 10 bases in the middle. The CDR3 sequence: CASSFTENTEAFF. The CDR3 DNA follows: TGTGCCAGCAGCTTCACCGAAAACACTGAAGCTTTCTTT.

The chain uses TRBV5-1 and TRBJ1-3, with D unresolved. Germline CDR1 and CDR2: SGHRS and YFSETQ. The CDR3 covers 14 residues. Trimming cost V 0 bases and J 2 bases, with 6 bases left between them. The CDR3 protein is CASSLAGPGNTIYF. CDR3 DNA sequence: TGCGCCAGCAGCTTGGCCGGGCCTGGAAACACCATATATTTT.